The 28 T cell receptor beta chains listed next were all sequenced from one sample in a study of Ad26.COV2.S vaccination and SARS-CoV-2 variants. Treatment in this sample: roughly 20 received Ad26.COV2.S at low or high dose, single or two shots; about 5 received placebo; per-sample allocation not given. Collection of the samples took place on day 63 after the first injection of vaccine or placebo. This table comes from immunoSEQ multiplex PCR, and its TCRdb copy is limited to in-frame clones, with some not included. In the table there are hundreds of thousands of clones, roughly 90% of which are singletons. Specimen: peripheral blood, collected in a trial of Ad26.COV2.S vaccine versus placebo. The receptors originated from a person aged 18-60 years who received the Ad26.COV2.S COVID-19 vaccine or a placebo.

The chain joins TRBV5-1 to TRBJ1-6; the D is unclear. This CDR3 spans 12 amino acids. Trimming stripped 3 bases from V and 10 bases from J, with 8 bases between. CDR1 SGHRS and CDR2 YFSETQ come from the germline V gene. The CDR3, as DNA: TGCGCCAGCAGCTGGGGTTCATCACCCCTCCACTTT. It specifies CASSWGSSPLHF.

The chain couples TRBV7-9 to TRBJ2-1; 10 bases align to TRBD2. The CDR3 has 14 amino acids. Trimming took 1 base from V and 10 from J; bases not matched to a gene: 4. Germline V gives CDR1 SEHNR, CDR2 FQNEAQ (reference sequence). The CDR3 protein is CASSLGLAGDEQFF. The CDR3 DNA reads TGTGCCAGCAGCTTAGGGCTAGCGGGAGACGAGCAGTTCTTC.

This rearrangement joins TRBV7-6 to TRBJ2-7, with unresolved D. From germline, CDR1 is SGHVS and CDR2 FNYEAQ. Trimming shortened V by 5 bases and J by 5 bases, and 13 bases separated the two germline ends. The CDR3 covers 13 residues. The CDR3 reads CASSPSPEHEQYF. The CDR3 DNA sequence: TGTGCCAGCAGCCCGAGCCCGGAACACGAGCAGTACTTC.

The chain joins TRBV6-6 to TRBJ1-2, with no clear D. The CDR3 has 14 amino acids. V was trimmed by 6 bases and J by 2 bases, leaving 13 bases between them. The V gene's germline CDR1 is MNHNY and CDR2 SVGAGI (reference sequence). CDR3 in DNA: TGTGCCAGCAGAGGAGGGCAGCCCAACTATGGCTACACCTTC. This gives the protein CASRGGQPNYGYTF.

This clone appeared a single time. The chain carries TRBV19 and TRBJ2-3, with TRBD1 as a possible D gene (6 bases). The CDR3 is made up of 15 amino acids. Deletions cut 3 bases from V and 2 bases from J, with 12 bases between. Germline CDR1 reads LNHDA; CDR2 reads SQIVND (reference sequence). CDR3 in amino acids: CASSIPGQITDTQYF. The CDR3 coding sequence is TGTGCCAGTAGTATCCCTGGACAGATCACAGATACGCAGTATTTT.

This clone is a singleton in its sample. Other nucleotide sequences from this sample produce the same CDR3. The chain joins TRBV18 to TRBJ2-3; 7 bases are a match to TRBD1. This CDR3 contains 15 residues. The V gene end was trimmed by 3 bases and the J gene end by 2 bases; junction bases not matched to a gene: 5. Germline V gene lookup returns CDR1 KGHSH and CDR2 LQKENI. DNA for the CDR3: TGTGCCAGCTCACCCAGACAGGGATCCACAGATACGCAGTATTTT. Translation gives CASSPRQGSTDTQYF.

The chain joins TRBV29-1 to TRBJ2-3; D gene uncertain. The germline V gene has CDR1 SQVTM and CDR2 ANQGSEA. The CDR3 sequence is 11 residues long. The V end was cut by 6 bases, the J end by 6 bases, with 10 bases between. In DNA, the CDR3 is TGCAGCGTCCTGGACCCCGATACGCAGTATTTT. Protein: CSVLDPDTQYF.

This sequence joins TRBV5-1 and TRBJ2-3, with 10 bases fitting TRBD1. Germline V gene sequence: CDR1 SGHRS, CDR2 YFSETQ. The CDR3 length is 16 residues. J lost 1 base, V lost 4 bases, and 6 bases had no gene match. CDR3 coding DNA: TGCGCCAGCAGCGAGGGACAGGGGTGGGGCACAGATACGCAGTATTTT. Residues: CASSEGQGWGTDTQYF.

This clone was seen a handful of times. CDR3 region: CASSVGTSPDTQYF. The CDR3 coding sequence is TGCGCCAGCAGTGTCGGGACTAGCCCAGATACGCAGTATTTT. The chain links TRBV10-1 to TRBJ2-3; TRBD2 matches 9 bases. The trim removed 4 bases at V and 4 bases at J, leaving 3 bases unmatched. CDR3 length equals 14 residues. Germline V gene lookup returns CDR1 WNHNN and CDR2 SYGVQD (reference sequence).

This chain links TRBV7-2 with TRBJ2-1; 8 bases map to TRBD2. The germline gives CDR1 SGHTA, CDR2 FQGNSA. The junction had 16 bases not matched to a gene; V was cut back by 2 bases and J by 7 bases. There are 18 residues in the CDR3. The CDR3 reads CASSLIGGGSGVFNEQFF. The DNA of the CDR3 is TGTGCCAGCAGCTTAATTGGCGGGGGGTCCGGCGTGTTTAATGAGCAGTTCTTC. The full variable domain, completed using reference TRBV7-2 and TRBJ2-1, is GAGVSQSPSNKVTEKGKDVELRCDPISGHTALYWYRQSLGQGLEFLIYFQGNSAPDKSGLPSDRFSAERTGGSVSTLTIQRTQQEDSAVYLCASSLIGGGSGVFNEQFFGPGTRLTVL.

The rearrangement joins TRBV27 to TRBJ2-1, with 9 bases identical to TRBD2. The J segment lost 4 bases and the V segment lost 2 bases, leaving 3 bases of the junction unmatched. The CDR3 has 15 residues. Per germline, CDR1 MNHEY and CDR2 SMNVEV (reference sequence). CDR3 in amino acids: CASSLLAGPYNEQFF. The CDR3 nucleotides are TGTGCCAGCAGTTTACTAGCGGGGCCTTACAATGAGCAGTTCTTC.

This clone was counted a few times. V is TRBV30 and J is TRBJ1-1, with D hard to call. The CDR3 is 13 amino acids. V was pared by 4 bases and J by 2 bases, with 11 bases between. Germline V gives CDR1 GTSNPN, CDR2 SVGIG (reference sequence). The CDR3 loop is CAWTPGTNTEAFF. The CDR3 coding sequence is TGTGCCTGGACTCCAGGAACTAACACTGAAGCTTTCTTT.

This chain joins TRBV6-2 or TRBV6-3 and TRBJ2-1; TRBD2 agrees at 13 bases. The V segment lost 4 bases and the J segment 1 base; nucleotides outside the gene matches: 4. Germline V gene lookup returns CDR1 MNHEY and CDR2 SVGEGT. The CDR3 runs to 17 residues. For the CDR3, the DNA is TGTGCCAGCAGTTCGCGGACTAGCGGGAGTTCCTACAATGAGCAGTTCTTC. Its translation is CASSSRTSGSSYNEQFF.

The rearrangement uses TRBV13 and TRBJ1-4, with D perhaps matching TRBD1 (5 bases). Per the germline V gene, CDR1 is PRHDT and CDR2 is FYEKMQ (reference sequence). The CDR3 is made up of 16 amino acids. Deletions cut 5 bases from V and 3 bases from J, with 16 bases between. The CDR3 region has the DNA TGTGCCAGCAGCCCCCGGACATGGGGTCCTAATGAAAAACTGTTTTTT. Translating gives CASSPRTWGPNEKLFF.

The genes are TRBV6-2 or TRBV6-3 and TRBJ2-6; D remains unclear. This CDR3 has 17 residues. V was shortened by 6 bases and J by 0 bases, with 15 bases between the two germline ends. Looked up from germline, CDR1 is MNHEY and CDR2 is SVGEGT. This CDR3 is CASSRRRPPSGANVLTF. The CDR3 bases are TGTGCCAGCAGCCGACGACGGCCCCCCTCTGGGGCCAACGTCCTGACTTTC.

The chain joins TRBV30 to TRBJ2-2, with D possibly called TRBD1 or TRBD2 (5 bases each). The germline CDR1 and CDR2 sequences are GTSNPN and SVGIG (reference sequence). V lost 1 base, J lost 9 bases, and 15 bases lay in between. The CDR3 covers 14 residues. The CDR3 sequence: CAWSDGDVYRELFF. In DNA form, the CDR3 reads TGTGCCTGGAGTGACGGGGACGTTTACCGGGAGCTGTTTTTT.

The gene calls are TRBV19 and TRBJ2-2; D is unclear. The CDR3 extends over 14 amino acids. Germline assignment: CDR1 LNHDA and CDR2 SQIVND (reference sequence). The V and J ends lost 5 bases and 4 bases respectively, with 11 bases between them. The CDR3 nucleotides are TGTGCCAGTAGTGTCATACGGAGCACCGGGGAGCTGTTTTTT. It encodes CASSVIRSTGELFF. The full variable domain, completed using reference TRBV19 and TRBJ2-2, is DGGITQSPKYLFRKEGQNVTLSCEQNLNHDAMYWYRQDPGQGLRLIYYSQIVNDFQKGDIAEGYSVSREKKESFPLTVTSAQKNPTAFYLCASSVIRSTGELFFGEGSRLTVL.

The chain links TRBV30 to TRBJ1-5; 8 positions agree with TRBD1. Trimming took 3 bases from V and 9 from J; bases not matched to a gene: 10. The CDR3 loop spans 14 amino acids. In germline, CDR1 is GTSNPN, CDR2 SVGIG (reference sequence). This chain's CDR3 is CAWSPDRVRRPQHF. The CDR3 nucleotides read TGTGCCTGGAGCCCGGACAGGGTGAGGAGGCCCCAGCATTTT.

The chain couples TRBV2 to TRBJ2-2; tentatively, D is TRBD1 (6 bases). Trimming cost V 9 bases and J 1 base, with 9 bases left between them. The CDR3 sequence is 13 residues long. Germline V lookup: CDR1 SNHLY, CDR2 FYNNEI. The CDR3 loop is CASRQENTGELFF. In DNA, the CDR3 is TGTGCCAGTAGACAGGAGAACACCGGGGAGCTGTTTTTT. Based on the CDR3 plus reference TRBV2 and TRBJ2-2, the full variable domain is EPEVTQTPSHQVTQMGQEVILRCVPISNHLYFYWYRQILGQKVEFLVSFYNNEISEKSEIFDDQFSVERPDGSNFTLKIRSTKLEDSAMYFCASRQENTGELFFGEGSRLTVL.

J is TRBJ2-3 and V is TRBV30; 11 nucleotides match TRBD2. V was clipped by 2 bases and J by 5 bases; unmatched bases: 15. CDR1 is GTSNPN, CDR2 SVGIG, per germline (reference sequence). This CDR3 region has 18 residues. The CDR3 region is CAWSLAGGTSQEVDTQYF. The CDR3 DNA is TGTGCCTGGAGTCTAGCGGGAGGTACCAGCCAGGAGGTAGATACGCAGTATTTT.

The rearrangement joins TRBV18 to TRBJ2-1; 12 bases line up with TRBD2. The germline gives CDR1 KGHSH, CDR2 LQKENI. With V trimmed by 1 base and J by 1 base, 2 bases remained unmatched. The CDR3 is made up of 17 amino acids. CDR3 in amino acids: CASSPRLAGDSYNEQFF. The DNA for the CDR3 is TGTGCCAGCTCACCACGACTAGCGGGGGATTCCTACAATGAGCAGTTCTTC.

The V call is TRBV6-6, the J call TRBJ1-6; D may be TRBD1 (6 bases). V gave up 0 bases and J gave up 8 bases, with 14 bases separating them. The CDR3 sequence is 16 residues long. Per the germline V gene, CDR1 is MNHNY and CDR2 is SVGAGI (reference sequence). This chain's CDR3 is CASSYSDLQGYSPLHF. CDR3 nucleotide sequence: TGTGCCAGCAGTTACTCTGACCTACAGGGCTATTCACCCCTCCACTTT.

The gene calls are TRBV6-6 and TRBJ1-2; weak D call: TRBD1 (5 bases). The V end lost 4 bases, the J end lost 3 bases, and 18 bases lay between the germline ends. The germline gives CDR1 MNHNY, CDR2 SVGAGI (reference sequence). The CDR3 is 16 amino acids. In DNA, the CDR3 is TGTGCCAGCAGTTCTACGACAGCCCAAAGCGACTATGGCTACACCTTC. It specifies CASSSTTAQSDYGYTF.

The CDR3 region has the DNA TGTGCCAGCAGCCTCGGGACAGGGGGCGATGGCAATCAGCCCCAGCATTTT. Amino acids: CASSLGTGGDGNQPQHF. The chain is built from TRBV4-2 and TRBJ1-5; 12 nucleotides agree with TRBD1. Trimming cost V 4 bases and J 2 bases; bases outside gene matches: 6. Germline V gives CDR1 LGHNA, CDR2 YNFKEQ. The CDR3 extends over 17 amino acids.

The chain has TRBV4-1 and TRBJ2-3, with D perhaps matching TRBD2 (5 bases). The CDR3 consists of 14 residues. Deletions cut 1 base from V and 3 bases from J, with 8 bases between. CDR1 is MGHRA and CDR2 is YSYEKL in the germline V gene. DNA for the CDR3: TGCGCCAGCAGCCAAGCAGGAGGAACAGATACGCAGTATTTT. Amino acid sequence: CASSQAGGTDTQYF.

The chain joins TRBV4-2 to TRBJ1-4, with 9 nucleotides matching TRBD1. This CDR3 contains 17 residues. The V gene's germline CDR1 is LGHNA and CDR2 YNFKEQ. V dropped 3 bases and J dropped 2; count of bases not matched to a gene: 7. The CDR3 coding sequence is TGTGCCAGCAGCCACCTCCCCGGACAGGGGACTAATGAAAAACTGTTTTTT. This gives the protein CASSHLPGQGTNEKLFF.

The chain has TRBV7-8 and TRBJ2-1; a possible D gene is TRBD1 (5 bases). CDR1 is SGHVS, CDR2 FQNEAQ, per germline. The CDR3 is 14 amino acids. The V end lost 1 base, the J end lost 4 bases, and 8 bases lay between the germline ends. CDR3 sequence: CASSLEGFYNEQFF. DNA of the CDR3: TGTGCCAGCAGCTTAGAGGGGTTTTACAATGAGCAGTTCTTC. The full variable domain, with the rest looked up from reference TRBV7-8 and TRBJ2-1, is GAGVSQSPRYKVAKRGQDVALRCDPISGHVSLFWYQQALGQGPEFLTYFQNEAQLDKSGLPSDRFFAERPEGSVSTLKIQRTQQEDSAVYLCASSLEGFYNEQFFGPGTRLTVL.

The chain carries TRBV6-5 and TRBJ1-6; possible D gene TRBD1, 5 bases. The CDR3 extends over 12 amino acids. Germline-derived CDR1 and CDR2 are MNHEY and SVGAGI. Trimming took 7 bases from V and 5 from J, leaving 6 bases between them. The CDR3 spells CASKGDNSPLHF. In DNA, the CDR3 is TGTGCCAGCAAAGGGGATAATTCACCCCTCCACTTT.